This TCR beta chain came from a study of blood T cell repertoires in COVID-19. Looking at the study overall: Nucleic acid was either cDNA or gDNA, and it came from T cells, B-cell-depleted T cells, or PBMCs.

In the original processing: Amplified reference gene primers provided the basis for estimating nucleated cell counts. TCRdb's table, derived via immunoSEQ multiplex PCR, lists solely in-frame clones and lacks some. For V, J and clone size, that table is used; D and trimming come from the DNA. The sample has 75,000 to 95,000 clones; 85% to 95% are singletons. CDR3 length equals 16 residues. The sequenced sample was peripheral blood. V is TRBV21-1 and J is TRBJ1-2; the table's D call of TRBD1 was not tested on the DNA. TRBV21-1 is tagged as a pseudogene. This TCR came from a man between 60 and 75 years old with acute or convalescent COVID-19. CDR3 sequence: CARTQDGTVPNYGYTF. CDR3 DNA: TGTGCCAGAACCCAAGATGGGACAGTCCCTAACTATGGCTACACCTTC.